Sequencing of this TCR beta chain was carried out in a study of cytomegalovirus exposure and HLA in healthy donors (dated by TCRdb to the late 2010s). For the study in its entirety: In an earlier analysis of approximately 640 of the donors, around 300 Gb of sequence data and 95 million to 130 million unique TCR beta sequences from about 179 million T cells were reported. Roughly 300 gigabases of sequencing data and roughly 80 million unique TCR sequences made up an early release that covered over 550 HLA-typed donors. The genetic ancestry cluster associated with self-reported Caucasian donors included over 80% of the roughly 400 genotyped donors. The study aimed to test whether signatures of past pathogen exposure could be identified by cataloging public T cell receptors. The study profiled the T cell repertoires of hundreds of subjects by immunosequencing and related them to cytomegalovirus serostatus. Besides the first cohort of approximately 710 subjects, a separate validation cohort made up of 90 to 150 different subjects was used. To predict cytomegalovirus infection status, the study brought together high-throughput TCR immunosequencing, statistical association of individual TCRs with disease status, and machine learning. A later analysis re-analyzed previously published TCR beta repertoires from 666 donors and added high-resolution HLA genotyping to study TCR occurrence patterns. Rather than using new phenotypic data, the later analysis identified candidate immune exposures from TCR beta sequences and from how often those sequences occurred across donors. In an earlier analysis of 587 of the donors, high-throughput TCR beta sequencing was used to judge whether each TCR beta V gene segment behaved as functional or pseudogenic. Alongside the repertoire data, information on donor age, sex, ethnicity and CMV serostatus was compiled. In a later genetic analysis, genome-wide SNP genotypes for about three fifths of the roughly 670 donors were used, and that subset was treated as a discovery cohort. Every repertoire in the discovery cohort had been generated on one and the same sequencing platform. HLA typing included class I and class II loci at four-digit resolution. The number of typed donors differed by locus: about 629-640 for A, B, C, DRB1 and DQB1; some 540 for DQA1; 606 for DPA1; and around 470 for DPB1. Four or five DR-DQ haplotypes were handled as single units for association and clustering because linkage in the cohort was strong. Among some 410 genotyped donors of the cohort, an average of roughly 230,000 unique TCR beta nucleotide sequences was sequenced per donor, of which roughly 18% were non-productive. Results and caveats for the whole study, not just this receptor: Most CMV-associated TCR beta chains appeared to be HLA-restricted in a later analysis, and the HLA associations seemed to be driven largely by CMV exposure. At a false discovery rate of 0.05, a later analysis linked about 16,000 TCR beta sequences to specific HLA alleles. A few of the identified cytomegalovirus-associated TCR beta chains were confirmed in vitro to be specific for cytomegalovirus antigens. This cohort had only TCR beta chains sequenced, and the lack of alpha or paired-chain data limited which features could be detected. A later genetic analysis reported fewer N-insertions in productive TCRs among donors in an Asian-associated ancestry cluster than the roughly 640-donor mean. Presence/absence analyses assumed roughly uniform sequencing depth across donors, an assumption that may not hold. For the cohort, immune exposure information was limited to CMV serostatus. In the study, around 150 TCR beta chains were listed as associated with cytomegalovirus. A later analysis found that TCR association rates varied across HLA loci, with DRB1 alleles showing the most associated TCRs and HLA-C alleles the fewest. While some public TCRs were present in many individuals, most TCR sequences turned up only very rarely across donors. Linkage disequilibrium might explain the correlated functional status among segregating V segments, but an unknown experimental factor could not be excluded. The sequencing pipeline was judged likely to have produced a cluster of highly shared sequence variants as a technical artifact. In a later analysis, HLA-associated TCR beta chains were found to be more clonally expanded and to have lower generation probabilities than equally common non-associated chains. According to the authors, the approach could potentially be generalized to other disease states and immunological phenotypes. V-gene and J-gene trimming of TCR beta chains was associated with a missense DCLRE1C variant in a later genetic analysis, and the association was replicated in an independent cohort. In both the original and validation cohorts, the classifier was reported to diagnose cytomegalovirus status with high specificity and sensitivity. A further reported finding was that TCR beta sequences accurately predicted the HLA-A and HLA-B alleles for most subjects in the first cohort. A later analysis reported that several top co-occurrence clusters appeared linked to parvovirus B19, influenza, CMV and Epstein-Barr virus. Because some donors lacked HLA typing at each locus, the association tests relied only on the typed subset. When HLA alleles, especially DR and DQ, strongly co-occurred, attributing TCR associations to individual alleles was difficult. Some IMGT-functional V segments, including TRBV6-2 and TRBV6-3, could not be told apart with the 87-base-pair reads, so those segments were excluded. An earlier analysis of approximately 570 of the donors showed that most TCR beta V segments appeared in productive rearrangements either about 87% or about 30% of the time, which broadly matched IMGT annotations. Because counts were too low, 15 to 20 rarely observed V segments, including chromosome 9 orphons, were excluded from the earlier analysis of 587 of the donors.

The cohort comprised 670 or so healthy bone marrow donors. All cohort members were sampled while nominally healthy, although unrecorded immune exposures were likely present. The donor tested CMV seronegative and was one of the 352 seronegative cohort members. Every donor gave a peripheral blood sample, and the peripheral blood mononuclear cells from that sample were used for TCR beta sequencing. Genomic DNA was extracted from the blood cell samples with the Qiagen DNeasy Blood Extraction Kit. V trim: 0 bases; J trim: 4 bases; unmatched bases: 9. The germline V gene (reference sequence) yields PRHDT for CDR1 and FYEKMQ for CDR2. Measured from the cysteine to the phenylalanine, the CDR3 is 17 residues long. CDR3 DNA is the only sequence kept; it has 51 bases, read in frame from the first base. Worth noting for this clone: What this receptor recognizes is not known. Base qualities are not at hand, and no much larger clone is one base apart.

To prepare the library, the immunoSEQ multiplex PCR assay was applied. For the multiplex PCR, a mixture combining 60 forward primers for TCR Vbeta segments and 13 reverse primers for TCR Jbeta segments was used. Amplification of the CDR3 region of rearranged TCR beta genes was performed with a multiplex PCR assay on genomic DNA. On the Illumina HiSeq System, the amplified TCR beta libraries were sequenced as 87-base-pair reads. Per the source publication's procedure: Across the 500 to 700 repertoires, a later analysis counted tens of millions of unique TCR beta chains, about 10 million of which were shared by at least two donors. Raw reads were error-corrected and collapsed into unique sequences with a nearest-neighbor algorithm that merged closely related sequences to remove PCR and sequencing errors. To assign V, D and J gene segments, CDR3 sequences were aligned to IMGT reference sequences. For a sequence to be retained, a match of at least six nucleotides was required to both a V gene segment and a J gene segment. A rearrangement counted as productive if the CDR3 had no stop codons and remained in frame with V and J, and every other rearrangement counted as non-productive. Following IMGT convention, CDR3 was defined as the stretch from the second conserved V-encoded cysteine up to the conserved J-encoded phenylalanine. In an earlier analysis of 550 to 650 of the donors, sequences lacking an unambiguous match to a single V gene segment were excluded. In an earlier analysis of 450 to 750 of the donors, a V segment was called functional when productive rearrangements were above 56.7%, and segregating when the standard deviation between donors exceeded 5%. A statistical classification framework was built for diagnosing cytomegalovirus status from the catalog of TCR beta chain sequences. In a later analysis, V and J genes were assigned by comparing TCR nucleotide sequences against IMGT/GENE-DB human TR gene sequences. The TCRdist pipeline was used in a later analysis to assign CDR3 sequences and most-parsimonious VDJ recombination scenarios. In a later analysis, each TCR beta chain was defined by its CDR3 amino acid sequence together with its V-gene family, and reads lacking a unique V-gene family were excluded. To address suspected cross-contamination and a sequencing artifact, a later analysis removed 550 to 750 highly shared, low-generation-probability nucleotide sequences. In a later analysis, a clonal expansion index for each public chain was calculated from normalized within-repertoire ranks of inferred template counts. In a later analysis, generation probabilities were computed with a VDJ recombination model fitted to out-of-frame rearrangements, and the resulting probabilities were checked against IGoR. Hypergeometric tests were used in a later analysis to score TCR-TCR, TCR-HLA and TCR-CMV co-occurrence, with a repertoire-size bias correction applied to the TCR pairs. To estimate false discovery rates, a later analysis permuted the HLA or CMV assignments 20 times. In a later analysis, co-occurring TCRs were grouped with DBSCAN, and TCRdist sequence similarity was added when clustering was performed within HLA-allele-positive subsets. Repertoires with fewer than 30,000 or more than 120,000 public chains were left out of co-occurrence clustering, as were five repertoires with anomalous nucleotide sharing. What TCRdb holds here is the immuneACCESS table cut down to in-frame rearrangements. Part of the clones is not present; checked against another copy, under half of the missing clones reflect an unresolved V gene, and the others are unexplained. V and J calls plus clone size are reproduced from that table; the DNA served to infer D and trimming. The sample table records approximately 220,000 clones; 65% to 90% of these occur just once. Together, the top ten hold over 1.1% of the sample.

This chain joins TRBV13 to TRBJ2-1, with 7 middle bases fitting TRBD1. The sequenced material came from PBMCs. This clonotype originated in a girl aged 5 to 17 in good health and CMV-seronegative. The bases are TGTGCCAGCAGCTTAGGTCCGGGACAGTTTATTTACAATGAGCAGTTCTTC. Its protein product is CASSLGPGQFIYNEQFF.